The 7 T cell receptor beta chains below were found in one sample sequenced in a study of blood T cell repertoires in COVID-19. The protocol was immunoSEQ multiplex PCR, while the TCRdb copy is restricted to in-frame clones and leaves out a portion. There are 95,000 to 110,000 clones in the sample; 85% to 90% occur only once, and around 14% lies in the top ten. The specimen sequenced was peripheral blood. These receptors originate from a middle-aged man with acute or convalescent COVID-19.

The chain employs TRBV28 and TRBJ2-3; D gene ambiguous. This CDR3 is 12 amino acids long. Germline values: CDR1 MDHEN, CDR2 SYDVKM. V lost 4 bases and J lost 6, with 8 bases in between. The CDR3 reads CASSSFPDTQYF. The CDR3, as DNA: TGTGCCAGCAGTTCCTTTCCGGATACGCAGTATTTT.

The chain is built from TRBV2 and TRBJ1-6, with D perhaps matching TRBD1 (5 bases). Trimming stripped 6 bases from V and 7 bases from J, with 13 bases between. Germline V gene lookup returns CDR1 SNHLY and CDR2 FYNNEI. This CDR3 spans 14 amino acids. The CDR3 DNA follows: TGTGCCAGCAGACCTACCGGGGGGAATTCACCCCTCCACTTT. Amino acids: CASRPTGGNSPLHF.

This chain links TRBV2 with TRBJ2-5; TRBD1 matches at 10 bases. V lost 6 bases to trimming and J lost 3 bases; unmatched junction nucleotides: 4. Germline V CDR1 and CDR2: SNHLY, FYNNEI. The CDR3 covers 14 residues. CDR3 in DNA: TGTGCCAGCAGCAGGGACAGGGGAAAAGAGACCCAGTACTTC. Amino acids: CASSRDRGKETQYF.

The genes are TRBV18 and TRBJ2-2, with D unclear. This CDR3 has 16 amino acids. Deletions cut 3 bases from V and 0 bases from J, with 11 bases between. The germline V gene has CDR1 KGHSH and CDR2 LQKENI. The CDR3 loop reads CASSPPRFANTGELFF. The CDR3 DNA reads as TGTGCCAGCTCACCCCCCCGTTTCGCGAACACCGGGGAGCTGTTTTTT.

The chain combines TRBV4-2 with TRBJ1-2, with TRBD1 matching over 9 bases. The CDR3 loop spans 14 amino acids. CDR1 LGHNA and CDR2 YNFKEQ come from the germline V gene. V was clipped by 1 base and J by 6 bases; unmatched bases: 3. The CDR3 bases are TGTGCCAGCAGCCAAGTACGGACAGGGGATGGCTACACCTTC. Translating gives CASSQVRTGDGYTF.

The J gene is TRBJ1-1, the V gene TRBV29-1; D gene unclear. The CDR3 is 13 residues long. CDR1 is SQVTM and CDR2 is ANQGSEA in the germline V gene. Trimming pared 4 bases from V and 1 base from J, leaving 10 bases between. CDR3: CSVANFRNTEAFF. The CDR3 DNA follows: TGCAGCGTTGCAAACTTTCGGAACACTGAAGCTTTCTTT.

This clone occurred once. This chain connects TRBV3-1 (or the pseudogene TRBV3-2) to TRBJ2-2; 7 bases align to TRBD1. V gave up 1 base and J gave up 1 base; unmatched junction bases: 0. This CDR3 is built from 15 residues. The V gene's germline CDR1 is LGHDT and CDR2 YNNKEL (reference sequence). The CDR3 loop reads CASSQGTGNTGELFF. CDR3 nucleotide sequence: TGTGCCAGCAGCCAAGGGACAGGGAACACCGGGGAGCTGTTTTTT.